This T cell receptor (beta chain) is drawn from a study of cytotoxic CD8 clonotypes in ibrutinib-treated CLL. Some clones are missing from TCRdb's copy, which holds only in-frame ones; the method was immunoSEQ multiplex PCR. The sample holds approximately 100,000 clones, approximately 58% seen once. Germline V gene lookup returns CDR1 SEHNR and CDR2 FQNEAQ (reference sequence). The CDR3 length is 16 residues. J gave up 6 bases and V 1 base, and 7 bases lay outside the gene matches. Sequences were derived from PBMCs, sampled after 24 months of ibrutinib treatment. The chain uses TRBV7-9 and TRBJ2-7, with 12 bases that match TRBD1. This sequence was found in a human donor with chronic lymphocytic leukemia. The CDR3 DNA reads as TGTGCCAGCAGCTTAGTGGTGGGACAGGGGGCTTTCGAGCAGTACTTC. Its translation is CASSLVVGQGAFEQYF.